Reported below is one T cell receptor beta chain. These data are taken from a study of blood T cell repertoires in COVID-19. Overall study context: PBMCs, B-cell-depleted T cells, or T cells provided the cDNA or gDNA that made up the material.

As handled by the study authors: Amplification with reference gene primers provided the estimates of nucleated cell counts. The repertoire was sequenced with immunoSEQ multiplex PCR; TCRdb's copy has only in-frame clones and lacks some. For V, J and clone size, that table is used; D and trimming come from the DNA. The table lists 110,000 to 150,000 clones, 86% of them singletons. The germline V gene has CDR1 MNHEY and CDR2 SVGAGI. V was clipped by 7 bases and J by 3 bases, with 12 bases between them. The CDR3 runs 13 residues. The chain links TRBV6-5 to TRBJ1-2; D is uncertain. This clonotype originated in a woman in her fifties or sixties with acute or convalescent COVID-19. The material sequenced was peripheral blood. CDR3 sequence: CASMAGEYYGYTF. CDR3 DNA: TGTGCCAGCATGGCGGGAGAGTACTATGGCTACACCTTC.